A single TCR beta chain is shown here with its context. As yet, its antigen is unknown. The sample belongs to a study of T cells after yellow fever vaccination. The study's findings and limits: Compared with primary, the secondary response was weaker and peaked at day 5, not 15. In post-booster samples, most primary-vaccination clones reappeared (approximately 95% CD4, nearly 90% CD8). Only a small proportion of the clonotypes turned up in both the CD4 and the CD8 compartments, likely arising from convergent recombination.

Trimming shortened V by 0 bases and J by 6 bases, and 6 bases separated the two germline ends. Per germline, CDR1 SGDLS and CDR2 YYNGEE. This CDR3 spans 12 amino acids. In making TCR cDNA, 5'RACE template switching added a universal primer site and UMIs to it. One entry per CDR3 protein, called by TCRdb with MiXCR from the 5' RACE reads. The sample consists of about 580,000 distinct CDR3 sequences, approximately 16% of them appearing once. The specimen comprised PBMCs, sampled about 5 days after the first yellow fever vaccination. The chain uses TRBV9 and TRBJ1-1; D ambiguous. The TCR comes from a man younger than 35 who received the YFV17D yellow fever vaccine. In DNA form, the CDR3 reads TGTGCCAGCAGCGTAGAAGGGTCTGAAGCTTTCTTT. Protein: CASSVEGSEAFF.